Here is one TCR beta chain with its context. Mismatch with germline at one junction end may stem from a read error. The data were obtained in a study of blood T cell repertoires in COVID-19. The CDR3 spans 15 residues. Germline V gives CDR1 MRHNA, CDR2 SNTAGT. TCRdb's table, derived via immunoSEQ multiplex PCR, lists solely in-frame clones and lacks some. This sample has 25,000 to 40,000 clones; more than 75% occur once, and the top ten carry more than 13%. V usage is TRBV6-4 and J usage is TRBJ1-6; TRBD1 might be the D (5 bases). Sequencing was carried out using peripheral blood. The source is a man between 60 and 70 years old with active COVID-19. CDR3 region: CAGSDKGIENSPLHF. CDR3 coding DNA: TGTGCCGGCAGTGACAAGGGGATTGAAAATTCACCCCTCCACTTT.